What follows are 2 T cell receptor beta chains derived from one specimen sequenced in a study of kidney transplant recipient with SARS-CoV-2 infection. TCRdb re-derived calls from the reads in MiXCR, one entry per CDR3 protein. This table has fewer than 250,000 distinct CDR3 sequences, around 28% appearing once. Sequencing was performed on a blood sample, taken at baseline and on roughly day 120 from a kidney transplant recipient. The receptor source for this set is a male patient aged 25-45 years who had COVID-19 and was a kidney transplant recipient. Among the T cells, some may be from the graft donor.

This clonotype was observed many times. This chain links TRBV30 with TRBJ2-5; TRBD2 agrees at 8 bases. Unmatched junction bases numbered 5, after V lost 0 bases and J lost 5 bases. Germline loops: CDR1 GTSNPN, CDR2 SVGIG (reference sequence). This CDR3 region has 14 residues. The CDR3 loop is CAWSVSGGGETQYF. Written as DNA, the CDR3 is TGTGCCTGGAGTGTATCCGGCGGGGGGGAGACCCAGTACTTC.

This clonotype was observed at least ten times. V is TRBV6-4 and J is TRBJ2-1; possibly TRBD2 for D (6 bases). The CDR3 covers 14 residues. From germline, CDR1 is MRHNA and CDR2 SNTAGT. Trimming stripped 4 bases from V and 6 bases from J, with 13 bases between. CDR3 bases: TGTGCCAGCAGTGTGGCCATGGAGGGCAATGAGCAGTTCTTC. Protein product: CASSVAMEGNEQFF.